This T cell receptor beta chain was observed in a study of radiotherapy plus CTLA-4 blockade in lung cancer. This CDR3 region has 17 residues. The V gene lost 6 bases and the J gene lost 3 bases, with 24 bases spanning the gap. The germline V gene has CDR1 MDHEN and CDR2 SYDVKM. This clone was recorded only once. Some clones are missing from TCRdb's copy, which holds only in-frame ones; the method was immunoSEQ multiplex PCR. Among roughly 90,000 clones, approximately 80% were seen once, and the ten largest hold about 25%. Sequenced material: peripheral blood, taken from a patient treated with radiotherapy plus ipilimumab. This receptor was obtained from a human donor with non-small cell lung cancer that progressed on radiotherapy plus ipilimumab. The genes are TRBV28 and TRBJ2-7; possibly TRBD2 for D (7 bases). The CDR3 sequence is CASSKQGLGGRLYEQYF. The CDR3, as DNA: TGTGCCAGCAGCAAACAGGGATTGGGGGGGAGACTCTACGAGCAGTACTTC.